Below, 4 T cell receptor beta chains from the same sample are listed, as sequenced in a study of shared clonotypes between healthy human individuals. TCRdb's table, derived via immunoSEQ multiplex PCR, lists solely in-frame clones and lacks some. The sample yields over 300,000 clones, about nine tenths seen once. The sample was memory CD8+ T cells sorted from blood. The subset was: CD45RO+ cells pooled with CCR7-negative TemRA cells. The origin of the receptors is a man younger than 35 in good health.

The V gene is TRBV27, the J gene TRBJ1-4, with 7 bases that match TRBD1. Germline V lookup: CDR1 MNHEY, CDR2 SMNVEV (reference sequence). This CDR3 has 15 amino acids. The V segment lost 6 bases and the J segment 10 bases; nucleotides outside the gene matches: 14. The CDR3 DNA sequence: TGTGCCAGCAGAAAACAGGGGCTCCCTATTGGAAAACTGTTTTTT. Translating gives CASRKQGLPIGKLFF.

This chain links TRBV27 with TRBJ2-1; 7 bases agree with TRBD1. CDR1 and CDR2 (germline): MNHEY, SMNVEV (reference sequence). This CDR3 comprises 15 residues. V lost 0 bases, J lost 7 bases, and 6 bases stayed unmatched. CDR3 in DNA: TGTGCCAGCAGTTTATCGGTACAGGGGACGAATGAGCAGTTCTTC. This sequence encodes CASSLSVQGTNEQFF.

CDR3 amino acids: CASSLHLEQFF. The CDR3 bases are TGCGCCAGCAGCCTTCATCTTGAGCAGTTCTTC. The V and J genes are TRBV5-1 and TRBJ2-1; D is unresolved. V lost 4 bases, J lost 9 bases, and 8 bases lay in between. The CDR3 loop spans 11 amino acids. Germline loops: CDR1 SGHRS, CDR2 YFSETQ.

This chain links TRBV10-3 with TRBJ1-3; 7 bases map to TRBD1. The germline CDR1 and CDR2 sequences are ENHRY and SYGVKD. The CDR3 totals 13 residues. V shed 6 bases, J shed 5 bases, and the junction held 4 bases outside the gene matches. CDR3 loop: CAISDRVRNTIYF. The CDR3 DNA follows: TGTGCCATCAGCGACAGGGTTAGAAACACCATATATTTT.